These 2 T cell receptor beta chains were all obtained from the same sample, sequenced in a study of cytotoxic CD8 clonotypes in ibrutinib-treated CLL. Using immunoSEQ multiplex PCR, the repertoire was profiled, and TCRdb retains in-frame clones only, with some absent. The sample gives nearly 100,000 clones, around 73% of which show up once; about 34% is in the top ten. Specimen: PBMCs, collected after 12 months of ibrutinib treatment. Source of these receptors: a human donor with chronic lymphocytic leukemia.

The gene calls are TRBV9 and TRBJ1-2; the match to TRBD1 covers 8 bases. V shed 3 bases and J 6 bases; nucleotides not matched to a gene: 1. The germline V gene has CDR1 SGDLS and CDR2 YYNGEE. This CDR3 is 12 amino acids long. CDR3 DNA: TGTGCCAGCAGCGGGACAGGGAATGGCTACACCTTC. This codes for CASSGTGNGYTF.

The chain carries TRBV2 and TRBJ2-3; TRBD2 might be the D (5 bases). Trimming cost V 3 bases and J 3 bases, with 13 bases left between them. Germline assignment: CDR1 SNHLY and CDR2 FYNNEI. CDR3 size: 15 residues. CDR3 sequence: CASSDRGVKTDTQYF. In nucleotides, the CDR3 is TGTGCCAGCAGTGATCGGGGTGTAAAGACAGATACGCAGTATTTT.